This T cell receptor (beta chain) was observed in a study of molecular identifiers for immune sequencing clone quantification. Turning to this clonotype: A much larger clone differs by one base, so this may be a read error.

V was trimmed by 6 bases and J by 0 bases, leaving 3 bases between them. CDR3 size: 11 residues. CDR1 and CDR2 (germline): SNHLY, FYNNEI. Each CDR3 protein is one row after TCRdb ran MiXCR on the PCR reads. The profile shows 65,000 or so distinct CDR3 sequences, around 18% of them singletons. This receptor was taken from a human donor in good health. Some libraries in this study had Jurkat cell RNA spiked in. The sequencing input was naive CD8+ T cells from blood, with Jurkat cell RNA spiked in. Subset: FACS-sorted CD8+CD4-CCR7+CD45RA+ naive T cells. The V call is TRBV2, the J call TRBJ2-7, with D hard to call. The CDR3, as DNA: TGTGCCAGCAGGTACTCCTACGAGCAGTACTTC. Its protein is CASRYSYEQYF.